The 28 T cell receptor beta chains in this list originate from one sample, sequenced in a study of T cells expressing NK-cell markers. One entry per CDR3 protein, without DNA, is what TCRdb gives after re-calling the 5' RACE reads. The specimen's table records under 200,000 distinct CDR3 sequences. The sample comprised blood T cells: a sorted CD56 or NKG2C T cell subset, CD4+ or CD8+ T cells, or bulk PBMC T cells (not recorded which). Source of these receptors: a woman aged 18 to 69 in good health.

The J gene is TRBJ2-7, the V gene TRBV20-1; as DNA is missing, the TRBD1 call by TCRdb cannot be tested. Germline CDR1 is DFQATT and CDR2 is SNEGSKA (reference sequence). This CDR3 is built from 17 residues. The CDR3 is CSAREYPGQGSLYEQYF.

The chain has TRBV7-2 and TRBJ2-1; without DNA, the TCRdb call of TRBD2 cannot be checked. CDR3 length: 16 residues. Germline V gives CDR1 SGHTA, CDR2 FQGNSA. CDR3 loop: CASSFRPSGSYNEQFF.

The rearrangement joins TRBV3-1 to TRBJ2-5; TCRdb outputs TRBD1, but without DNA this stays unchecked. The CDR3 is made up of 15 amino acids. Per germline, CDR1 LGHDT and CDR2 YNNKEL (reference sequence). The CDR3 loop is CASSHAGPLAETQYF.

The chain combines TRBV3-1 with TRBJ2-7. The CDR3 length is 14 residues. The V gene's germline CDR1 is LGHDT and CDR2 YNNKEL (reference sequence). CDR3 protein: CASSQYFGDNEQYF.

J is TRBJ1-2 and V is TRBV6-1; the TRBD1 assignment by TCRdb is unverifiable without DNA. The CDR3 spans 13 residues. The germline V gene has CDR1 MNHNS and CDR2 SASEGT. CDR3 sequence: CASSRQGWDGYTF.

V gene TRBV11-1 combines with J gene TRBJ2-7; as DNA is missing, the TRBD2 call by TCRdb cannot be tested. CDR1 and CDR2 (germline): SGHAT, FQDESV (reference sequence). The CDR3 runs 15 residues. The CDR3 is CASSRNGLVSYEQYF.

The chain uses TRBV15 and TRBJ2-7; TCRdb names TRBD1, which stays unverified in the absence of DNA. The CDR3 covers 14 residues. The germline CDR1 and CDR2 sequences are LNHNV and YYDKDF (reference sequence). The CDR3: CATSSRGQGNEQYF.

This chain connects TRBV20-1 to TRBJ2-1; TCRdb's D gene call, TRBD1, goes unchecked for lack of DNA. The germline V gene encodes CDR1 DFQATT and CDR2 SNEGSKA (reference sequence). The CDR3 loop spans 14 amino acids. The CDR3 sequence: CSARILAGQNEQFF.

This chain uses TRBV10-3 with TRBJ2-7. This CDR3 comprises 13 residues. Germline-derived CDR1 and CDR2 are ENHRY and SYGVKD. The CDR3 protein is CAISESKQIEQYF.

This chain joins TRBV6-1 and TRBJ1-1; the TCRdb D gene call, TRBD1, has no DNA to confirm it. Germline lookup yields CDR1 MNHNS and CDR2 SASEGT. This CDR3 comprises 14 residues. CDR3: CASSQLGAPTEAFF.

The chain links TRBV9 to TRBJ1-5. This CDR3 has 12 amino acids. Germline CDR1 reads SGDLS; CDR2 reads YYNGEE. CDR3 amino acids: CASSVADGPQHF.

The CDR3 loop is CSAGRSGRQETQYF. The chain carries TRBV20-1 and TRBJ2-5; no DNA is available, so the TRBD2 call from TCRdb remains unchecked. In germline, CDR1 is DFQATT, CDR2 SNEGSKA (reference sequence). The CDR3 contains 14 residues.

The CDR3 region is CASSLTGVAWNEQFF. The rearrangement joins TRBV7-3 to TRBJ2-1; TCRdb lists TRBD1, though no DNA is available to test this call. This CDR3 is built from 15 residues. From germline, CDR1 is SGHTA and CDR2 FQGTGA.

The chain has TRBV6-5 and TRBJ1-2; TCRdb proposes TRBD1, but this gene call is untestable without DNA. Per the germline V gene, CDR1 is MNHEY and CDR2 is SVGAGI. The CDR3 is 14 amino acids. CDR3 sequence: CASSSQQGLSGYTF.

The gene calls are TRBV7-9 and TRBJ1-4. The CDR3 is 12 amino acids. Germline V gene sequence: CDR1 SEHNR, CDR2 FQNEAQ (reference sequence). CDR3 residues: CASSRGAEKLFF.

This chain connects TRBV5-5 to TRBJ2-1; TCRdb returns TRBD1, unconfirmable since there is no DNA. The CDR3 covers 14 residues. CDR1 and CDR2 from the germline V gene are SGHKS and YYEKEE (reference sequence). CDR3 amino acids: CASSRDRDQDEQFF.

V usage is TRBV2 and J usage is TRBJ2-5; no DNA is available, so the TRBD1 call from TCRdb remains unchecked. This CDR3 is 15 amino acids long. Germline values: CDR1 SNHLY, CDR2 FYNNEI. The CDR3 loop is CASSVNPGIQETQYF.

The gene calls are TRBV12-3 or TRBV12-4 and TRBJ1-4; TCRdb proposes TRBD1, but this gene call is untestable without DNA. This CDR3 region has 15 residues. The CDR3 is CASSSGGVTNEKLFF.

The J gene is TRBJ1-2, the V gene TRBV5-5; TCRdb names TRBD1, which stays unverified in the absence of DNA. The CDR3 has 15 amino acids. Germline CDR1 and CDR2: SGHKS and YYEKEE (reference sequence). The CDR3 sequence is CASTSAPGQNYGYTF. The whole variable domain, filled in from reference TRBV5-5 and TRBJ1-2, reads DAGVTQSPTHLIKTRGQQVTLRCSPISGHKSVSWYQQVLGQGPQFIFQYYEKEERGRGNFPDRFSARQFPNYSSELNVNALLLGDSALYLCASTSAPGQNYGYTFGSGTRLTVV.

The CDR3 reads CASSLLALGNEQFF. The genes are TRBV7-9 and TRBJ2-1; TCRdb lists TRBD2, though no DNA is available to test this call. This CDR3 comprises 14 residues. Per germline, CDR1 SEHNR and CDR2 FQNEAQ (reference sequence).

This rearrangement joins TRBV7-9 to TRBJ1-1; with no DNA, the TCRdb D assignment of TRBD1 cannot be verified. CDR1 and CDR2 (germline): SEHNR, FQNEAQ (reference sequence). CDR3 size: 13 residues. CDR3 in amino acids: CASSPGTGDEAFF. The variable domain in full, completed from reference TRBV7-9 and TRBJ1-1, reads DTGVSQNPRHKITKRGQNVTFRCDPISEHNRLYWYRQTLGQGPEFLTYFQNEAQLEKSRLLSDRFSAERPKGSFSTLEIQRTEQGDSAMYLCASSPGTGDEAFFGQGTRLTVV.

The rearrangement links TRBV7-2 to TRBJ2-5; TCRdb's D call, TRBD1, is unchecked because there is no DNA. Germline CDR1 is SGHTA and CDR2 is FQGNSA. The CDR3 extends over 15 amino acids. The CDR3 protein is CASSHDRGREETQYF.

The chain couples TRBV29-1 to TRBJ1-1. This CDR3 spans 12 amino acids. From germline, CDR1 is SQVTM and CDR2 ANQGSEA. The CDR3: CSVAAANTEAFF.

This sequence joins TRBV18 and TRBJ1-2; no DNA is available, so the TRBD1 call from TCRdb remains unchecked. There are 14 residues in the CDR3. CDR1 and CDR2 from the germline V gene are KGHSH and LQKENI. CDR3 residues: CASSPQQGADGYTF.

The rearrangement uses TRBV4-2 and TRBJ2-1; absent DNA, TCRdb's TRBD2 call cannot be checked. CDR1 is LGHNA, CDR2 YNFKEQ, per germline. The CDR3 extends over 16 amino acids. CDR3 in amino acids: CASSQGESTYYNEQFF.

The chain recombines TRBV21-1 with TRBJ2-1. TRBV21-1 has pseudogene status. This CDR3 spans 15 amino acids. This CDR3 reads CASSQYRQSYNEQFF.

V gene TRBV7-9 combines with J gene TRBJ1-4; TCRdb indicates TRBD1, and absent DNA this call remains unverified. The V gene's germline CDR1 is SEHNR and CDR2 FQNEAQ (reference sequence). This CDR3 is built from 14 residues. The chain's CDR3 is CASSPSGTREKLFF.

V gene TRBV29-1 combines with J gene TRBJ2-3; the TCRdb call, TRBD1, lacks DNA for checking. Germline V gene data show CDR1 as SQVTM and CDR2 as ANQGSEA. This CDR3 comprises 14 residues. CDR3: CSVFGQGAPDTQYF.